Listed here are 31 T cell receptor beta chains from one sample, sequenced in a study of T cells in Graves' hyperthyroidism and ophthalmopathy. Amplification yielded TCR beta CDR3 regions, with RNA transcripts as the source. A first-round RT-PCR of the TCR CDR3 used the HTBI primer set. TCRdb re-called the multiplex PCR reads with MiXCR, one entry per CDR3 protein. The repertoire has approximately 640,000 distinct CDR3 sequences, approximately 15% of them found once; the top ten carry 15% to 17%. Material: blood. All receptors derive from a man aged 45 to 65 with Graves' hyperthyroidism.

This clonotype was seen many times. The chain links TRBV10-3 to TRBJ2-1; TRBD2 agrees at 8 bases. Germline CDR1 and CDR2: ENHRY and SYGVKD. Trimming removed 2 bases from V and 1 base from J; junction bases left unmatched: 10. This CDR3 has 18 residues. The CDR3 sequence: CAISERGSGISSYNEQFF. The DNA of the CDR3 is TGTGCCATCAGTGAGCGCGGTAGCGGGATCAGTTCCTACAATGAGCAGTTCTTC.

The rearrangement joins TRBV12-3 or TRBV12-4 to TRBJ2-7, with D possibly being TRBD1 or TRBD2 (6 bases each). The CDR3 spans 13 residues. The CDR3 spells CVTKGGADYEQYF. Written as DNA, the CDR3 is TGTGTCACCAAGGGGGGCGCGGATTACGAGCAGTACTTC.

This clonotype was detected many times. The chain joins TRBV7-3 to TRBJ1-4; 7 nucleotides align to TRBD1. J lost 4 bases, V lost 4 bases, and 3 bases had no gene match. Germline assignment: CDR1 SGHTA and CDR2 FQGTGA. This CDR3 region has 14 residues. The DNA for the CDR3 is TGTGCCAGCAGCTCGGGACAGAATAATGAAAAACTGTTTTTT. It encodes CASSSGQNNEKLFF.

Turning to this clonotype: The junction differs from germline at one of its ends, possibly a read error. The gene calls are TRBV9 and TRBJ1-3, with 11 bases aligning to TRBD1. This CDR3 has 19 residues. Germline V gene sequence: CDR1 SGDLS, CDR2 YYNGEE. CDR3 sequence: CASSVSSGQGAIAGNTIYF. The DNA of the CDR3 is TGTGCCAGCAGCGTATCGTCCGGACAGGGGGCTATCGCTGGAAACACTATATATTTT.

This clonotype has a count of ten or more. J is TRBJ2-3 and V is TRBV7-8, with 10 bases matching TRBD2. This CDR3 has 17 residues. The germline V gene has CDR1 SGHVS and CDR2 FQNEAQ. The V segment lost 1 base and the J segment 0 bases; nucleotides outside the gene matches: 4. The CDR3 DNA follows: TGTGCCAGCAGCTTAGTCGGACTAGCGGCAAGCACAGATACGCAGTATTTT. Protein product: CASSLVGLAASTDTQYF.

This clonotype has just a few counts. The chain recombines TRBV5-4 with TRBJ2-2, with 9 bases identical to TRBD1. This CDR3 comprises 15 residues. From germline, CDR1 is SGHNT and CDR2 YYREEE (reference sequence). The V gene end was trimmed by 4 bases and the J gene end by 5 bases; junction bases not matched to a gene: 6. CDR3 nucleotide sequence: TGTGCCAGCAGCGAACAAGGACAGGGGACCGGGGAGCTGTTTTTT. It encodes CASSEQGQGTGELFF.

This clonotype has a single count. The junction does not match germline at one end; this may be a read error. The chain carries TRBV3-1 and TRBJ1-1, with 7 bases matching TRBD1. Germline assignment: CDR1 LGHDT and CDR2 YNNKEL (reference sequence). CDR3 length equals 14 residues. The CDR3 here is CASSRQGDNTEACF. The DNA of the CDR3 is TGTGCCAGCAGCCGCCAGGGGGACAACACTGAAGCTTGCTTT.

V is TRBV7-2 and J is TRBJ2-7; D is perhaps TRBD1 (5 bases). V shed 1 base and J shed 7 bases, with 11 bases lying between them. Germline lookup yields CDR1 SGHTA and CDR2 FQGNSA. This CDR3 contains 13 residues. The CDR3 DNA is TGTGCCAGCAGCTTAGTATCAGCAGGGGAGCAGTACTTC. As protein: CASSLVSAGEQYF.

The chain has TRBV27 and TRBJ2-7, with D maybe TRBD2 (6 bases). The CDR3 covers 16 residues. Germline values: CDR1 MNHEY, CDR2 SMNVEV (reference sequence). V lost 3 bases and J 0 bases, leaving 15 bases between the germline ends. This chain's CDR3 is CASSFYGGDSSYEQYF. The CDR3 DNA follows: TGTGCCAGCAGTTTTTATGGCGGGGACTCCTCCTACGAGCAGTACTTC.

At least ten counts were recorded for this clonotype. The rearrangement uses TRBV7-9 and TRBJ2-7, with D tentatively TRBD2 (6 bases). This CDR3 contains 14 residues. Germline loops: CDR1 SEHNR, CDR2 FQNEAQ (reference sequence). V was pared by 3 bases and J by 5 bases, with 14 bases between. CDR3 amino acids: CASSFSRGGDEQYF. CDR3 sequence (DNA): TGTGCCAGCAGCTTTTCCCGGGGAGGTGACGAGCAGTACTTC.

This clonotype was picked up a small number of times. The J gene is TRBJ2-7, the V gene TRBV7-6, with D perhaps matching TRBD2 (6 bases). The CDR3 sequence is 15 residues long. V dropped 2 bases and J dropped 1 base, with 12 bases sitting between them. Germline loops: CDR1 SGHVS, CDR2 FNYEAQ. CDR3 coding DNA: TGTGCCAGCAGCTTACCCCGGGGAGGATCCTACGAGCAGTACTTC. This gives the protein CASSLPRGGSYEQYF.

This clonotype occurred many times. The chain links TRBV7-3 to TRBJ2-3, with 9 bases aligning to TRBD2. V dropped 4 bases and J dropped 3; count of bases not matched to a gene: 14. There are 18 residues in the CDR3. CDR1 and CDR2 from the germline V gene are SGHTA and FQGTGA. CDR3 sequence reads: CASSSESNSGSTTDTQYF. CDR3 sequence (DNA): TGTGCCAGCAGCTCCGAGAGTAATAGCGGGAGTACGACAGATACGCAGTATTTT.

This clonotype was found many times. The V call is TRBV11-2, the J call TRBJ1-1, with D uncertain. This CDR3 has 15 residues. V lost 3 bases, J lost 2 bases, and 13 bases lay in between. Germline loops: CDR1 SGHAT, CDR2 FQNNGV. CDR3 bases: TGTGCCAGCAGCTTTAGTCAGCTGGGAAACACTGAAGCTTTCTTT. It encodes CASSFSQLGNTEAFF.

This clonotype has more than one count but fewer than ten. The genes are TRBV28 and TRBJ1-2; D is unclear. Germline V gene sequence: CDR1 MDHEN, CDR2 SYDVKM. The CDR3 is made up of 11 amino acids. V shed 6 bases and J shed 8 bases, with 10 bases lying between them. The CDR3 protein is CASRADWGYTF. CDR3 in DNA: TGTGCCAGCAGGGCGGATTGGGGCTACACCTTC.

This clonotype was seen many times. The genes are TRBV2 and TRBJ1-1; no definite D call. This CDR3 spans 15 amino acids. Trimming removed 5 bases at V and 6 bases at J, with 19 bases between. Looked up from germline, CDR1 is SNHLY and CDR2 is FYNNEI. In DNA form, the CDR3 reads TGTGCCAGCAGTCGACGCGGACCCGCGGGCGCTGAAGCTTTCTTT. Translated: CASSRRGPAGAEAFF.

This clonotype was detected many times. The chain combines TRBV28 with TRBJ2-2; a weak D match, TRBD2 (5 bases). CDR1 and CDR2 (germline): MDHEN, SYDVKM. With 7 bases removed from V and 7 bases from J, the gap between germline ends came to 19 bases. The CDR3 is made up of 15 amino acids. The DNA for the CDR3 is TGTGCCAGCAACCGGCCCTCCGGCGCGGGCGGGGAGCTGTTTTTT. Translated, it gives CASNRPSGAGGELFF.

This clonotype was recorded many times. The V and J genes are TRBV7-9 and TRBJ2-3; D possibly corresponds to TRBD2 (6 bases). CDR3 size: 16 residues. The ends were cut back, 5 bases at V and 3 bases at J, with 18 bases in the middle. The germline gives CDR1 SEHNR, CDR2 FQNEAQ (reference sequence). CDR3 DNA: TGTGCCAGCAGCCCAGGCCAGGGAGGTCCGACAGATACGCAGTATTTT. Its protein is CASSPGQGGPTDTQYF.

This clonotype came up many times. The chain carries TRBV27 and TRBJ2-7; no clear D gene. V lost 5 bases and J lost 7, with 27 bases in between. CDR1 is MNHEY, CDR2 SMNVEV, per germline (reference sequence). This CDR3 comprises 17 residues. The CDR3 here is CASSPIPVLGTYREQYF. The DNA for the CDR3 is TGTGCCAGCAGTCCAATACCGGTGCTGGGAACATATCGGGAGCAGTACTTC.

This clonotype was seen many times. V and J are TRBV12-3 or TRBV12-4 and TRBJ2-7, with 7 bases identical to TRBD1. The J segment lost 5 bases and the V segment lost 5 bases, leaving 6 bases of the junction unmatched. The CDR3 totals 13 residues. In DNA, the CDR3 is TGTGCCAGCAGTCCCCAGACAGGGAACGAGCAGTACTTC. Amino acids: CASSPQTGNEQYF.

This clonotype was observed at least ten times. The chain employs TRBV28 and TRBJ2-7, with D tentatively TRBD2 (6 bases). Trimming took off 2 bases at V and 3 bases at J, with 14 bases between the two ends. Germline V lookup: CDR1 MDHEN, CDR2 SYDVKM. The CDR3 is 15 amino acids. DNA for the CDR3: TGTGCCAGCAGTTTAGGGCCGGGAGTGGTCTACGAGCAGTACTTC. Translated: CASSLGPGVVYEQYF.

Ten or more counts support this clonotype. The DNA for the CDR3 is TGTGCCAGCAGTTTAGCGGGGACCCTTCGGGATGAGCAGTTCTTC. Its translation is CASSLAGTLRDEQFF. V gene TRBV28 combines with J gene TRBJ2-1, with D maybe TRBD2 (6 bases). The CDR3 is made up of 15 amino acids. V lost 2 bases, J lost 8 bases, and 16 bases lay in between. CDR1 and CDR2 (germline): MDHEN, SYDVKM.

The table lists this clonotype with many counts. The rearrangement uses TRBV12-3 or TRBV12-4 and TRBJ1-1; 7 bases fit TRBD1. Trimming cost V 5 bases and J 3 bases; bases outside gene matches: 6. There are 14 residues in the CDR3. CDR3 DNA sequence: TGTGCCAGCAGTATTAGACAGGGCCACACTGAAGCTTTCTTT. Its protein product is CASSIRQGHTEAFF.

This clonotype was seen at least ten times. J is TRBJ2-7 and V is TRBV3-1; 8 bases match TRBD2. J was trimmed by 7 bases and V by 7 bases; bases with no gene match: 12. CDR1 and CDR2 from the germline V gene are LGHDT and YNNKEL (reference sequence). CDR3 length equals 14 residues. CDR3 protein: CASTLAGRAEEQYF. CDR3 sequence (DNA): TGTGCCAGCACCTTAGCGGGAAGGGCGGAGGAGCAGTACTTC.

Only one count was recorded for this clonotype. One base away lies a much larger clone, so this may be a sequencing read error. The chain uses TRBV20-1 and TRBJ2-7; no clear D. Germline CDR1 DFQATT, CDR2 SNEGSKA (reference sequence). The CDR3 covers 14 residues. The CDR3: CSAYIAASSSEQYF. The DNA for the CDR3 is TGCAGTGCTTACATCGCGGCGAGCTCCTCCGAGCAGTACTTC.

This chain joins TRBV11-2 and TRBJ1-2, with 8 nucleotides matching TRBD1. The CDR3 runs to 21 residues. V was pared by 4 bases and J by 3 bases, with 25 bases of the junction left unmatched. Germline V lookup: CDR1 SGHAT, CDR2 FQNNGV. The CDR3 protein is CASSSTPLTGTGINGDYGYTF. For the CDR3, the DNA is TGTGCCAGCAGCTCGACCCCCTTAACCGGGACAGGCATTAACGGGGACTATGGCTACACCTTC.

This clonotype was found a few times. V is TRBV7-9 and J is TRBJ2-1; D assignment may be TRBD1 or TRBD2 (5 bases each). Trimming took off 5 bases at V and 6 bases at J, with 11 bases between the two ends. The CDR3 runs 13 residues. Germline V gene sequence: CDR1 SEHNR, CDR2 FQNEAQ (reference sequence). This CDR3 is CASSANGANEQFF. The CDR3 nucleotides are TGTGCCAGCAGCGCTAACGGGGCCAATGAGCAGTTCTTC. Supplemented by reference TRBV7-9 and TRBJ2-1, the full variable domain reads DTGVSQNPRHKITKRGQNVTFRCDPISEHNRLYWYRQTLGQGPEFLTYFQNEAQLEKSRLLSDRFSAERPKGSFSTLEIQRTEQGDSAMYLCASSANGANEQFFGPGTRLTVL.

This clonotype has ten or more counts. The chain couples TRBV28 to TRBJ2-3; 11 bases map to TRBD2. The CDR3 loop spans 15 amino acids. Trimming cost V 7 bases and J 3 bases; bases outside gene matches: 6. CDR1 MDHEN and CDR2 SYDVKM come from the germline V gene. CDR3 bases: TGTGCCAGCACCACCGCTAGCGGGAGGACAGATACGCAGTATTTT. Protein product: CASTTASGRTDTQYF.

The V call is TRBV11-2, the J call TRBJ2-5, with 9 bases matching TRBD2. CDR1 and CDR2 from the germline V gene are SGHAT and FQNNGV. The J segment lost 5 bases and the V segment lost 4 bases, leaving 5 bases of the junction unmatched. The CDR3 length is 14 residues. CDR3 sequence: CASSSSGMWETQYF. The DNA of the CDR3 is TGTGCCAGCAGCTCTAGCGGGATGTGGGAGACCCAGTACTTC.

Notes on this clonotype: The missing conserved phenylalanine or tryptophan at the end of this CDR3 makes a read error likely. The chain links TRBV9 to TRBJ2-3; D is uncertain. The V gene's germline CDR1 is SGDLS and CDR2 YYNGEE. The CDR3 length is 13 residues. Trimming cost V 2 bases and J 2 bases, with 6 bases left between them. Written as DNA, the CDR3 is TGTGCCAGCAGCGTCACCTACACAGATACGCAGTATTCT. Protein sequence: CASSVTYTDTQYS.

Many counts were recorded for this clonotype. V usage is TRBV6-4 and J usage is TRBJ1-1; no firm D call. This CDR3 has 14 residues. With 3 bases removed from V and 0 bases from J, the gap between germline ends came to 8 bases. CDR1 MRHNA and CDR2 SNTAGT come from the germline V gene. The CDR3 loop reads CASSDTNMNTEAFF. In DNA, the CDR3 is TGTGCCAGCAGTGATACTAACATGAACACTGAAGCTTTCTTT.

This clonotype was detected ten times or more. The chain uses TRBV15 and TRBJ2-1; 10 bases are shared with TRBD2. With V trimmed by 0 bases and J by 4 bases, 3 bases remained unmatched. The CDR3 has 16 residues. The germline CDR1 and CDR2 sequences are LNHNV and YYDKDF (reference sequence). This chain's CDR3 is CATSRDLAGDYNEQFF. The CDR3 bases are TGTGCCACCAGCAGAGATCTAGCGGGGGATTACAATGAGCAGTTCTTC.